This T cell receptor beta chain comes out of a study of T cell responses to AZD1222 COVID-19 vaccine (dated by TCRdb to about 2021). Some background on the complete study: A total of 230 to 250 trial participants underwent TCR sequencing, of whom around 210 had received two doses of AZD1222 and around 25 had received two doses of the MenACWY control vaccine. Enrollment into the trials was organized by age into subgroups of 18-55, 56-69 and 70-plus years, and those subgroups contained roughly 150, 30 and 60 TCR-sequenced participants, respectively. The investigation overall reported the following: Reportedly, close to half of the unique spike-specific TCRs recognized epitopes lying outside the regions that are mutated in the B.1.351 and B.1.1.7 variants. Conclusions about previously exposed vaccinees were limited because only five to seven AZD1222 recipients were SARS-CoV-2 seropositive at baseline. Because no day 14 peak-response samples were available, repertoires were characterized only after the peak T cell response. Participants were mostly white British and included more females than males, and it was suggested by the authors that clonal diversity may have been underestimated. After two AZD1222 doses, spike-specific TCR breadth and depth were significantly higher than at day 0 and than in MenACWY recipients. The whole spike protein was spanned by vaccine-associated CD4 TCRs, and dominant responses were seen in regions 160-218 and 743-854. The 56-69-year group was small, and its depth increase did not reach significance, likely because of low power.

A word on this clone: The clone's antigen remains unknown. It has no much larger one-base neighbor in the sample; base qualities were not kept.

The CDR3 regions of human TCRbeta chains were analyzed by immunosequencing. In the source study's methods: Repertoire TCRs were checked for matches against a reference library of SARS-CoV-2-specific TCRs that had been generated using the MIRA antigen-specificity platform. Breadth meant the fraction of unique TCRs that were SARS-CoV-2-associated, whereas depth meant the fraction of total T cells that were SARS-CoV-2-associated. Using the MIRA data, every spike-specific TCR was mapped to the spike region that the TCR reacted to and assigned to either a CD4 or a CD8 class. Log10-transformed breadth and depth values were compared by one-way ANOVA with Sidak's multiple comparisons tests. TCRdb took this table from immuneACCESS and kept in-frame rearrangements with V and J called. Such tables lack part of the clones; where checked against another copy, unresolved V genes explain under half of the gap, and the rest is unexplained. That table furnishes V, J and clone size, whereas the DNA furnished D and trimming. In this sample the table shows 130,000 or so clones, roughly 90% of which occur a single time. The ten most abundant clones make up less than 1.3% of the sample.

The time point label corresponds to: about 28 days (+/-7) after the second vaccine dose. AZD1222 recipients given second doses at about 4 weeks or at about 12 weeks were pooled, since spike-specific TCR depth and breadth were not found to differ between the two schedules. The vaccinee samples were drawn from two UK trials, COV001 and COV002, one of which was a single-blind randomized controlled phase 2/3 trial testing AZD1222 (ChAdOx1 nCoV-19) in healthy adults. For TCRbeta chain sequencing, PBMC samples were collected from trial participants at day 0 and at day 28 after the second dose. The source material was peripheral blood, sampled 28 days after the second AZD1222 dose. The sequence was obtained from an adult who received the AZD1222 COVID-19 vaccine.

The DNA is TGTGCCAGCAGTTTACGACTAGCGGGCTACGAGCAGTACTTC. This yields the protein CASSLRLAGYEQYF. The rearrangement joined TRBV28 to TRBJ2-7, with 10 bases matching TRBD2. From a lookup of the germline V gene, CDR1 and CDR2 are MDHEN and SYDVKM. From cysteine to phenylalanine, the CDR3 is 14 amino acids long. Solely the CDR3 DNA is kept, with 42 bases framed from the first base. After removal of 2 bases from V and 3 bases from J, the junction retains 1 base not matched to a gene.